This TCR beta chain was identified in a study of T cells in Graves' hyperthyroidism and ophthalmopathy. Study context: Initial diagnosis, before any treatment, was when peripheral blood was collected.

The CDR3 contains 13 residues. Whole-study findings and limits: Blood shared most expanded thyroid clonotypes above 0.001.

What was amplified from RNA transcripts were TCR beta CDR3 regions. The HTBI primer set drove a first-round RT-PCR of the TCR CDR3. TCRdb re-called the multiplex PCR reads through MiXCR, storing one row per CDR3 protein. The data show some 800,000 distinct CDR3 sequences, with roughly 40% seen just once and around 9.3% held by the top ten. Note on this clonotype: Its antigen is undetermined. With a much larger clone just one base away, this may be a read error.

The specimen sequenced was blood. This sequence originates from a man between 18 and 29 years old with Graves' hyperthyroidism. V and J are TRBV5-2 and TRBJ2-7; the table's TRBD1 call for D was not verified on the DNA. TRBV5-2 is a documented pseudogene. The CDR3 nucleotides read TGTGCCAGCAACCGGGACAGGGGTCGGGAGCAGTGCTTC. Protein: CASNRDRGREQCF.